These 21 T cell receptor beta chains came from one sample sequenced in a study of blood T cells in healthy people across ages. A second PCR, run for roughly 7 to 12 cycles, used a sample-barcoded 5' primer plus a J-beta primer mix. MiXCR, applied by TCRdb to the 5' RACE reads, yields one record per CDR3 protein. The sample has approximately 2,000,000 distinct CDR3 sequences; roughly 43% are singletons. The material sequenced was blood. These receptors were obtained from a human donor in good health.

The chain carries TRBV12-3 or TRBV12-4 and TRBJ2-6; 13 bases are a match to TRBD2. Losses at the gene ends were 4 bases for V and 2 bases for J; bases not matched to a gene: 2. This CDR3 contains 17 residues. The CDR3 DNA follows: TGTGCCAGCAGTTCACTAGCGGGGGGGACTGGGGCCAACGTCCTGACTTTC. Its protein product is CASSSLAGGTGANVLTF.

This clonotype came up a few times. The chain joins TRBV29-1 to TRBJ2-7, with 7 bases fitting TRBD2. The J call may be wrong; the DNA end is better matched by TRBJ2-5. The CDR3 consists of 15 residues. CDR1 is SQVTM, CDR2 ANQGSEA, per germline. This CDR3 is CSVELSGGGGETQYF. DNA for the CDR3: TGCAGCGTTGAACTTTCCGGCGGGGGTGGGGAGACCCAGTACTTC.

This clonotype was picked up many times. This chain joins TRBV7-3 and TRBJ2-7; unclear D gene. The CDR3 loop spans 15 amino acids. V was shortened by 0 bases and J by 7 bases, with 16 bases between the two germline ends. Germline values: CDR1 SGHTA, CDR2 FQGTGA. CDR3 protein: CASSLTPTAYGEQYF. DNA for the CDR3: TGTGCCAGCAGCTTAACGCCAACTGCATACGGGGAGCAGTACTTC.

This clonotype was detected a few times. J is TRBJ2-1 and V is TRBV7-2; TRBD2 is a possible D gene (7 bases). CDR1 is SGHTA and CDR2 is FQGNSA in the germline V gene. V was clipped by 2 bases and J by 6 bases, with 14 bases between them. The CDR3 is made up of 15 amino acids. CDR3 amino acids: CASSLSVGGPNEQFF. CDR3 DNA sequence: TGTGCCAGCAGCTTATCGGTGGGGGGGCCCAATGAGCAGTTCTTC.

This clonotype was seen a single time. CDR3 sequence reads: CSAVAGGLQETQYF. CDR3 DNA: TGCAGCGCCGTAGCGGGGGGCCTCCAAGAGACCCAGTACTTC. This chain links TRBV29-1 with TRBJ2-5; TRBD2 agrees at 10 bases. The CDR3 contains 14 residues. The germline CDR1 and CDR2 sequences are SQVTM and ANQGSEA. The J segment lost 1 base and the V segment lost 7 bases, leaving 6 bases of the junction unmatched.

CDR3 sequence reads: CASSSTSVDRYGYTF. CDR3 DNA: TGTGCCAGCAGCTCCACTAGTGTGGATCGCTATGGCTACACCTTC. The rearrangement joins TRBV7-9 to TRBJ1-2; D unclear. The germline V gene has CDR1 SEHNR and CDR2 FQNEAQ (reference sequence). The CDR3 totals 15 residues. V was shortened by 4 bases and J by 4 bases, with 16 bases between the two germline ends.

A few counts support this clonotype. This chain connects TRBV9 to TRBJ1-1; weak D call: TRBD1 (5 bases). V lost 0 bases, J lost 5 bases, and 17 bases lay in between. Germline V CDR1 and CDR2: SGDLS, YYNGEE. The CDR3 spans 16 residues. CDR3 nucleotide sequence: TGTGCCAGCAGCGTAGTCGGTGGAGGGGTTCGTACTGAAGCTTTCTTT. Protein sequence: CASSVVGGGVRTEAFF.

This chain links TRBV6-5 with TRBJ2-1; D not certain. Per the germline V gene, CDR1 is MNHEY and CDR2 is SVGAGI. CDR3 length equals 16 residues. The V gene lost 6 bases and the J gene lost 1 base, with 16 bases spanning the gap. The CDR3 loop is CASSHPPGPSYNEQFF. The CDR3, as DNA: TGTGCCAGCAGCCATCCTCCCGGGCCTTCCTACAATGAGCAGTTCTTC.

This clonotype has just a few counts. This rearrangement joins TRBV11-2 to TRBJ2-3, with unresolved D. This CDR3 contains 16 residues. The ends were cut back, 2 bases at V and 1 base at J, with 13 bases in the middle. Per germline, CDR1 SGHAT and CDR2 FQNNGV. CDR3 DNA sequence: TGTGCCAGCAGCTTAAGAAAGACGGGTGGCACAGATACGCAGTATTTT. Translation: CASSLRKTGGTDTQYF.

This rearrangement joins TRBV5-1 to TRBJ2-3, with TRBD2 identical over 7 bases. The CDR3 sequence is 17 residues long. The trim removed 3 bases at V and 10 bases at J, leaving 20 bases unmatched. Per germline, CDR1 SGHRS and CDR2 YFSETQ. CDR3 in DNA: TGCGCCAGCAGCTCCATCCATTCTCCCCCGCGGGGAGGGGCGCAGTATTTT. It translates to CASSSIHSPPRGGAQYF.

The chain links TRBV19 to TRBJ1-2; TRBD1 might be the D (5 bases). CDR1 and CDR2 (germline): LNHDA, SQIVND (reference sequence). This CDR3 has 14 residues. The V end was cut by 6 bases, the J end by 2 bases, with 13 bases between. The CDR3 is CASSIGAANYGYTF. The CDR3 DNA reads TGTGCCAGTAGCATCGGGGCCGCAAACTATGGCTACACCTTC.

This chain connects TRBV5-1 to TRBJ1-2; D not resolved. The CDR3 extends over 12 amino acids. Per germline, CDR1 SGHRS and CDR2 YFSETQ. V was pared by 5 bases and J by 7 bases, with 12 bases between. CDR3 residues: CASSGSLIGYTF. In nucleotides, the CDR3 is TGCGCCAGCAGTGGGAGTCTTATTGGCTACACCTTC.

The chain employs TRBV7-6 and TRBJ1-1, with a tentative D call TRBD1 (6 bases). Germline V gene lookup returns CDR1 SGHVS and CDR2 FNYEAQ. Deletions cut 2 bases from V and 0 bases from J, with 22 bases between. CDR3 length equals 19 residues. The CDR3 spells CASSLRVRGKGRLNTEAFF. The CDR3 DNA reads TGTGCCAGCAGCTTAAGGGTCAGGGGTAAGGGCAGACTGAACACTGAAGCTTTCTTT. Variable domain in full (rest from reference TRBV7-6 and TRBJ1-1): GAGVSQSPRYKVTKRGQDVALRCDPISGHVSLYWYRQALGQGPEFLTYFNYEAQQDKSGLPNDRFSAERPEGSISTLTIQRTEQRDSAMYRCASSLRVRGKGRLNTEAFFGQGTRLTVV.

V is TRBV5-5 and J is TRBJ2-1, with 7 bases fitting TRBD2. CDR1 is SGHKS and CDR2 is YYEKEE in the germline V gene (reference sequence). V trimming: 1 base; J trimming: 8 bases; junction bases outside the gene matches: 3. The CDR3 spans 13 residues. The CDR3 DNA reads TGTGCCAGCAGCTTGTCGGGGAGGGATGAGCAGTTCTTC. It is translated as CASSLSGRDEQFF.

The chain joins TRBV4-3 to TRBJ2-1; 8 bases fit TRBD1. This CDR3 spans 15 amino acids. Germline CDR1 reads LGHNA; CDR2 reads YSLEER. V was pared by 0 bases and J by 12 bases, with 10 bases of the junction left unmatched. Written as DNA, the CDR3 is TGCGCCAGCAGCCAAGAATTTGTCGACAGGGGTACGCAGTTCTTC. This translates into CASSQEFVDRGTQFF.

The count of this clonotype is one. The rearrangement joins TRBV7-2 to TRBJ2-3, with 13 positions matching TRBD2. V was clipped by 1 base and J by 5 bases; unmatched bases: 3. Germline V gene lookup returns CDR1 SGHTA and CDR2 FQGNSA. The length of the CDR3 is 16 residues. The CDR3 region has the DNA TGTGCCAGCAGCTTAGATGGACTAGCGGGGGTAGATACGCAGTATTTT. Translated, it gives CASSLDGLAGVDTQYF.

This chain joins TRBV11-3 and TRBJ2-1; 8 nucleotides match TRBD2. Germline CDR1 and CDR2: SGHNT and YENEEA. The length of the CDR3 is 13 residues. The J segment lost 7 bases and the V segment lost 5 bases, leaving 4 bases of the junction unmatched. CDR3 in DNA: TGTGCCAGCAGCGTGGGGACTAGGAATGAGCAGTTCTTC. This translates into CASSVGTRNEQFF.

The CDR3 DNA reads TGCAGTGCTAGCAGGGACAGCGGCTTGCCCTACGAGCAGTACTTC. This encodes CSASRDSGLPYEQYF. The V gene is TRBV20-1, the J gene TRBJ2-7; 7 bases fit TRBD1. J gave up 2 bases and V 3 bases, and 10 bases lay outside the gene matches. This CDR3 is 15 amino acids long. Germline CDR1 and CDR2: DFQATT and SNEGSKA (reference sequence).

This clonotype has more than one count but fewer than ten. The chain joins TRBV7-8 to TRBJ2-5; 8 positions agree with TRBD1. CDR3 length: 19 residues. J gave up 1 base and V 4 bases, and 17 bases lay outside the gene matches. CDR1 is SGHVS and CDR2 is FQNEAQ in the germline V gene. In DNA form, the CDR3 reads TGTGCCAGCAGCTCCACTTACGGGACAGGTGTTCGGATCCAAGAGACCCAGTACTTC. Protein product: CASSSTYGTGVRIQETQYF. The variable domain in full, with the rest retrieved from reference TRBV7-8 and TRBJ2-5, is GAGVSQSPRYKVAKRGQDVALRCDPISGHVSLFWYQQALGQGPEFLTYFQNEAQLDKSGLPSDRFFAERPEGSVSTLKIQRTQQEDSAVYLCASSSTYGTGVRIQETQYFGPGTRLLVL.

Many counts were recorded for this clonotype. The chain recombines TRBV15 with TRBJ2-6; D uncertain. Germline V gives CDR1 LNHNV, CDR2 YYDKDF (reference sequence). Between the trimmed V and J ends, which lost 0 bases and 0 bases, there was a span of 6 bases. The length of the CDR3 is 16 residues. CDR3 sequence (DNA): TGTGCCACCAGCAGAGACAGGAGCTCTGGGGCCAACGTCCTGACTTTC. Its translation is CATSRDRSSGANVLTF.

This clonotype was seen only a few times. The gene calls are TRBV5-1 and TRBJ1-2; 7 bases are shared with TRBD1. The ends lost 2 bases at V and 6 bases at J; junction bases unmatched: 13. CDR1 and CDR2 from the germline V gene are SGHRS and YFSETQ. There are 16 residues in the CDR3. Written as DNA, the CDR3 is TGCGCCAGCAGCTTTGGTACAGGGGATAGATTGAATGGCTACACCTTC. This translates into CASSFGTGDRLNGYTF.